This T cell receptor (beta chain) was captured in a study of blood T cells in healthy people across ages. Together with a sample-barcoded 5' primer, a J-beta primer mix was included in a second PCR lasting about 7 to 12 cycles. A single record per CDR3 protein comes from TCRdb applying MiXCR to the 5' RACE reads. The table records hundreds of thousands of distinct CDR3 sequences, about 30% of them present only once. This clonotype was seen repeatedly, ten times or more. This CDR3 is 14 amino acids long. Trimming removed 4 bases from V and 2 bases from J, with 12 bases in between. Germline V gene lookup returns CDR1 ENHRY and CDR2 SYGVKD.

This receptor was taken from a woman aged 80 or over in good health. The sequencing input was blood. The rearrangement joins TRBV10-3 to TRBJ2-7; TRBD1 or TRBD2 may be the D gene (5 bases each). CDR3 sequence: CAISGGVGTYEQYF. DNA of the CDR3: TGTGCCATCAGTGGAGGGGTAGGCACCTACGAGCAGTACTTC.